A single sample is the source of the 29 T cell receptor beta chains below, sequenced in a study of T-cell reconstitution after alpha-beta-depleted transplantation in children. For these TCRs, the target antigens are not known. Points from the study as a whole: A year had passed since transplant, and T-cell counts and diversity by then came mostly from newly produced T cells.

Unique molecular identifiers were incorporated when the TCRbeta library was constructed. TCRdb reanalysed the PCR reads using MiXCR and keeps one entry per CDR3 protein. This sample has about 300,000 distinct CDR3 sequences, with roughly 8.2% found just once. The sample consisted of peripheral blood, taken 360 days after TCRalphabeta/CD19-depleted stem cell transplant. These receptors were taken from a female patient aged 2 to 10 who had a stem cell transplant for Fanconi anemia, so the T cells may come from the graft donor.

This clonotype showed up many times. The J gene is TRBJ1-5, the V gene TRBV5-1; D is uncertain. Per germline, CDR1 SGHRS and CDR2 YFSETQ. The ends were cut back, 2 bases at V and 3 bases at J, with 6 bases in the middle. The CDR3 sequence is 13 residues long. As DNA, the CDR3 is TGCGCCAGCAGCTTCGGGGACAATCAGCCCCAGCATTTT. It yields the protein CASSFGDNQPQHF.

Many counts were recorded for this clonotype. The V call is TRBV7-9, the J call TRBJ1-1; D unresolved. The CDR3 is 15 residues long. Trimming pared 0 bases from V and 1 base from J, leaving 9 bases between. Germline V CDR1 and CDR2: SEHNR, FQNEAQ (reference sequence). The CDR3 loop is CASSLAGGGNTEAFF. CDR3 nucleotide sequence: TGTGCCAGCAGCTTAGCAGGCGGAGGGAACACTGAAGCTTTCTTT.

This clonotype was picked up many times. The genes are TRBV6-1 and TRBJ1-2; no firm D call. CDR3 length: 12 amino acids. The V gene lost 0 bases and the J gene lost 5 bases, with 4 bases spanning the gap. The germline V gene encodes CDR1 MNHNS and CDR2 SASEGT. The CDR3 bases are TGTGCCAGCAGTGAAGCGTTTTATGGCTACACCTTC. It encodes CASSEAFYGYTF.

In its sample, this clonotype was seen a few times. Here the CDR3 reads CASSQDRLRDRDGYTF. The CDR3, as DNA: TGCGCCAGCAGCCAAGATCGATTAAGGGACAGGGATGGCTACACCTTC. This rearrangement joins TRBV4-1 to TRBJ1-2, with 9 bases identical to TRBD1. V lost 0 bases and J lost 6; bases outside the gene matches: 8. From germline, CDR1 is MGHRA and CDR2 YSYEKL. The CDR3 is 16 residues long.

The chain recombines TRBV20-1 with TRBJ2-2; D not certain. The germline CDR1 and CDR2 sequences are DFQATT and SNEGSKA (reference sequence). This CDR3 is 13 amino acids long. The V end was cut by 0 bases, the J end by 7 bases, with 9 bases between. CDR3 in DNA: TGCAGTGCTAGAGAGGGGTTGGACGGGGAGCTGTTTTTT. Protein sequence: CSAREGLDGELFF.

The J gene is TRBJ2-5, the V gene TRBV6-1; 9 nucleotides line up with TRBD1. V lost 2 bases, J lost 0 bases, and 13 bases stayed unmatched. Germline V CDR1 and CDR2: MNHNS, SASEGT. The CDR3 consists of 19 residues. In nucleotides, the CDR3 is TGTGCCAGCAGTGAACAGGTGGGACAGGGCCAATTATACCAAGAGACCCAGTACTTC. This sequence encodes CASSEQVGQGQLYQETQYF.

This clonotype has a count of ten or more. The chain carries TRBV20-1 and TRBJ1-2, with 8 bases lining up with TRBD1. This CDR3 region has 14 residues. V lost 5 bases to trimming and J lost 0 bases; unmatched junction nucleotides: 5. From germline, CDR1 is DFQATT and CDR2 SNEGSKA (reference sequence). CDR3 region: CSASRTGSNYGYTF. The CDR3 DNA is TGCAGTGCTTCCCGGACAGGGTCTAACTATGGCTACACCTTC.

This sequence joins TRBV5-6 and TRBJ1-1, with TRBD1 as a possible D gene (6 bases). Germline CDR1 is SGHDT and CDR2 is YYEEEE. Trimming shortened V by 1 base and J by 4 bases, and 20 bases separated the two germline ends. The CDR3 is 17 amino acids. This CDR3 is CASSLSGAPGEGTEAFF. The CDR3, as DNA: TGTGCCAGCAGCTTGTCAGGGGCCCCGGGTGAAGGCACTGAAGCTTTCTTT.

This clonotype appeared many times. The chain carries TRBV5-1 and TRBJ2-5; TRBD2 is a possible D gene (6 bases). This CDR3 spans 15 amino acids. V lost 0 bases and J lost 3, with 12 bases in between. In germline, CDR1 is SGHRS, CDR2 YFSETQ. The CDR3: CASSLGGSGEETQYF. The CDR3, as DNA: TGCGCCAGCAGCTTGGGGGGTTCGGGGGAAGAGACCCAGTACTTC.

Many counts were recorded for this clonotype. The V gene is TRBV20-1, the J gene TRBJ1-5; D gene uncertain. The CDR3 has 15 residues. Trimming removed 0 bases from V and 2 bases from J, with 11 bases in between. Germline values: CDR1 DFQATT, CDR2 SNEGSKA (reference sequence). CDR3 nucleotide sequence: TGCAGTGCTAGAGATTCCTTCCGGGGCAATCAGCCCCAGCATTTT. It translates to CSARDSFRGNQPQHF.

The sample holds a few counts of this clonotype. The genes are TRBV28 and TRBJ2-7; possible D gene TRBD1, 6 bases. Trimming removed 2 bases at V and 5 bases at J, with 7 bases between. Germline V gene sequence: CDR1 MDHEN, CDR2 SYDVKM. CDR3 length: 12 residues. CDR3 sequence (DNA): TGTGCCAGCAGTTTAGGGACAAACGAGCAGTACGTC. Translation gives CASSLGTNEQYV.

Ten or more counts support this clonotype. This chain links TRBV4-3 with TRBJ1-4; TRBD1 matches 8 bases. Unmatched junction bases numbered 12, after V lost 4 bases and J lost 8 bases. Germline CDR1 is LGHNA and CDR2 is YSLEER. The CDR3 loop spans 16 amino acids. CDR3 protein: CASSPFYRDRREKLFF. Written as DNA, the CDR3 is TGCGCCAGCAGCCCATTTTACCGGGACAGGAGGGAAAAACTGTTTTTT.

Many counts were recorded for this clonotype. This chain connects TRBV6-5 to TRBJ2-1; D may be TRBD1 or TRBD2 (5 bases each). V was clipped by 2 bases and J by 6 bases, with 14 bases between them. This CDR3 has 15 residues. Germline CDR1 MNHEY, CDR2 SVGAGI. The CDR3 nucleotides read TGTGCCAGCAGTTACAACGGGGCAGCAAGCAATGAGCAGTTCTTC. Residues: CASSYNGAASNEQFF.

The chain employs TRBV11-2 and TRBJ2-3, with 9 bases lining up with TRBD2. Germline V lookup: CDR1 SGHAT, CDR2 FQNNGV. CDR3 size: 19 residues. The ends lost 0 bases at V and 4 bases at J; junction bases unmatched: 14. The CDR3 protein is CASSLDNPLGLAGPDTQYF. CDR3 bases: TGTGCCAGCAGCTTAGATAACCCACTGGGGCTAGCGGGACCAGATACGCAGTATTTT. The full variable domain, with the rest looked up from reference TRBV11-2 and TRBJ2-3, is EAGVAQSPRYKIIEKRQSVAFWCNPISGHATLYWYQQILGQGPKLLIQFQNNGVVDDSQLPKDRFSAERLKGVDSTLKIQPAKLEDSAVYLCASSLDNPLGLAGPDTQYFGPGTRLTVL.

This clonotype has a count of ten or more. The chain carries TRBV11-2 and TRBJ2-7; weak D call: TRBD1 (6 bases). This CDR3 spans 18 amino acids. V lost 0 bases and J lost 3, with 21 bases in between. The germline V gene has CDR1 SGHAT and CDR2 FQNNGV. This CDR3 reads CASSLEQQGMEMLYEQYF. CDR3 coding DNA: TGTGCCAGCAGCTTAGAGCAACAGGGAATGGAGATGCTCTACGAGCAGTACTTC.

This clonotype was detected many times. J is TRBJ2-7 and V is TRBV9; TRBD1 matches at 10 bases. Germline V CDR1 and CDR2: SGDLS, YYNGEE. The CDR3 length is 15 residues. Losses at the gene ends were 4 bases for V and 2 bases for J; bases not matched to a gene: 6. CDR3 nucleotides: TGTGCCAGCAGCACCGGGGGACAGGGGCCCTACGAGCAGTACTTC. Translated, it gives CASSTGGQGPYEQYF.

CDR3 in DNA: TGCAGCGTTGAGGGGGACCGGGACAGGGGGCCCGGGGAGCTGTTTTTT. As protein: CSVEGDRDRGPGELFF. The genes are TRBV29-1 and TRBJ2-2; 12 bases agree with TRBD1. This CDR3 has 16 amino acids. V lost 3 bases and J lost 6; bases outside the gene matches: 8. Germline assignment: CDR1 SQVTM and CDR2 ANQGSEA.

A few counts support this clonotype. The chain employs TRBV7-2 and TRBJ2-7; unclear D gene. Trimming left V 1 base short and J 4 bases short, with 14 bases between. The germline V gene encodes CDR1 SGHTA and CDR2 FQGNSA. The CDR3 spans 15 residues. CDR3 residues: CASSLGVGFQYEQYF. The CDR3 DNA sequence: TGTGCCAGCAGCTTAGGGGTAGGGTTTCAGTACGAGCAGTACTTC.

At least ten counts were recorded for this clonotype. The chain links TRBV9 to TRBJ1-1; D unclear. The CDR3 covers 12 residues. V was pared by 3 bases and J by 6 bases, with 9 bases between. Germline V CDR1 and CDR2: SGDLS, YYNGEE. CDR3 sequence: CASSEGDSEAFF. The CDR3 DNA follows: TGTGCCAGCAGCGAGGGAGATTCTGAAGCTTTCTTT.

In its sample, this clonotype was seen many times. The chain is built from TRBV4-2 and TRBJ2-1; 12 bases agree with TRBD2. CDR1 and CDR2 (germline): LGHNA, YNFKEQ. The CDR3 is made up of 17 amino acids. Trimming removed 3 bases from V and 8 bases from J; junction bases left unmatched: 11. For the CDR3, the DNA is TGTGCCAGCAGCCATATGTCTAGCGGGAGGGGCATCGATGAGCAGTTCTTC. Protein product: CASSHMSSGRGIDEQFF.

This clonotype was found a few times. The V and J genes are TRBV18 and TRBJ1-5, with TRBD1 matching 9 bases. The V gene's germline CDR1 is KGHSH and CDR2 LQKENI. This CDR3 has 16 amino acids. The ends lost 3 bases at V and 2 bases at J; junction bases unmatched: 5. This CDR3 reads CASSPSWTGGNQPQHF. Written as DNA, the CDR3 is TGTGCCAGCTCACCTTCATGGACAGGGGGCAATCAGCCCCAGCATTTT. Based on the CDR3 plus reference TRBV18 and TRBJ1-5, the full variable domain is NAGVMQNPRHLVRRRGQEARLRCSPMKGHSHVYWYRQLPEEGLKFMVYLQKENIIDESGMPKERFSAEFPKEGPSILRIQQVVRGDSAAYFCASSPSWTGGNQPQHFGDGTRLSIL.

The chain employs TRBV11-2 and TRBJ2-1; D may be TRBD1 (6 bases). The V gene lost 1 base and the J gene lost 4 bases, with 14 bases spanning the gap. This CDR3 has 16 amino acids. Germline CDR1 SGHAT, CDR2 FQNNGV. The CDR3 spells CASSLVEYTGYNEQFF. CDR3 bases: TGTGCCAGCAGCTTAGTTGAGTATACAGGGTACAATGAGCAGTTCTTC.

This clonotype came up many times. The chain couples TRBV7-8 to TRBJ2-5; unclear D gene. Germline lookup yields CDR1 SGHVS and CDR2 FQNEAQ. The CDR3 contains 14 residues. V shed 1 base and J shed 3 bases, with 9 bases lying between them. The CDR3 sequence: CASSLVGQKETQYF. The DNA for the CDR3 is TGTGCCAGCAGCTTAGTTGGGCAGAAAGAGACCCAGTACTTC.

This clonotype was seen only a few times. The rearrangement uses TRBV2 and TRBJ1-1, with 8 bases lining up with TRBD1. The CDR3 runs 14 residues. CDR1 is SNHLY and CDR2 is FYNNEI in the germline V gene. The V gene end was trimmed by 0 bases and the J gene end by 4 bases; junction bases not matched to a gene: 1. CDR3 coding DNA: TGTGCCAGCAGTGAAGCTGGGACAGGCACTGAAGCTTTCTTT. This codes for CASSEAGTGTEAFF.

This clonotype was seen repeatedly, ten times or more. The chain couples TRBV29-1 to TRBJ1-1, with 8 bases matching TRBD1. The CDR3 spans 15 residues. Germline-derived CDR1 and CDR2 are SQVTM and ANQGSEA. V trimming: 3 bases; J trimming: 4 bases; junction bases outside the gene matches: 10. This CDR3 is CSVDHSRTGGTEAFF. The DNA of the CDR3 is TGCAGCGTTGACCATTCTAGAACAGGGGGCACTGAAGCTTTCTTT.

A few counts support this clonotype. The CDR3 sequence is CASSFASGGPRGETQYF. The CDR3 region has the DNA TGTGCCAGCAGCTTCGCTAGCGGAGGACCGAGGGGAGAGACCCAGTACTTC. The rearrangement links TRBV7-9 to TRBJ2-5; 7 nucleotides match TRBD2. Germline V gene lookup returns CDR1 SEHNR and CDR2 FQNEAQ (reference sequence). The CDR3 totals 17 residues. The J segment lost 4 bases and the V segment lost 3 bases, leaving 14 bases of the junction unmatched.

In this sample, this clonotype turned up a few times. The V call is TRBV5-1, the J call TRBJ1-1; D gene unclear. The CDR3 is 13 residues long. Germline V CDR1 and CDR2: SGHRS, YFSETQ. V lost 4 bases and J 1 base, leaving 8 bases between the germline ends. The CDR3 DNA sequence: TGCGCCAGCAGCGTAATCGGGAACACTGAAGCTTTCTTT. Protein product: CASSVIGNTEAFF.

To note about this clonotype: A much larger clone is a single base away; this may be a read error. The chain combines TRBV27 with TRBJ1-5, with D tentatively TRBD1 (5 bases). Germline V lookup: CDR1 MNHEY, CDR2 SMNVEV (reference sequence). Between the trimmed V and J ends, which lost 2 bases and 5 bases, there was a span of 13 bases. This CDR3 region has 15 residues. CDR3 nucleotides: TGTGCCAGCAGTTTAAGAGGGGTTTACGATCAGCCCCAGCATTTT. Translated, it gives CASSLRGVYDQPQHF.

In its sample, this clonotype was seen many times. This chain connects TRBV4-2 to TRBJ1-3; 10 bases are shared with TRBD1. Looked up from germline, CDR1 is LGHNA and CDR2 is YNFKEQ. Trimming at V came to 4 bases and at J to 4 bases, leaving 4 bases not matched to a gene. The CDR3 extends over 15 amino acids. The CDR3 DNA follows: TGTGCCAGCAGCCTGGACAGGGGGAGCGGAAACACCATATATTTT. Protein sequence: CASSLDRGSGNTIYF.